This entry is about one TCR beta chain. The antigen remains unidentified. These data are taken from a study of a mutant IDH1 vaccine in newly diagnosed glioma. Study as a whole: Sex among treated patients split about 60% male, about 40% female; mean age was around 40 years. Patients previously underwent radiotherapy, temozolomide, or both, and most underwent both. Study observations and caveats: Most patients, 93.3%, showed vaccine-induced immune responses.

Time point meaning: week 5, during vaccination. In the vaccine, a single dose held 300 ug of the mutant IDH1 20-mer peptide, along with topical imiquimod. Using immunoSEQ multiplex PCR, the repertoire was profiled, and TCRdb retains in-frame clones only, with some absent. The sample has about 51,000 clones, over 75% seen once. V was trimmed by 0 bases and J by 5 bases, leaving 5 bases between them. Germline V gene lookup returns CDR1 LNHNV and CDR2 YYDKDF (reference sequence). The CDR3 runs to 12 residues. The receptor comes from a woman aged 40-49 years with glioma. This sample comprised PBMCs, obtained from a glioma patient whose treatment included an IDH1 peptide vaccine. The rearrangement links TRBV15 to TRBJ2-7; D unresolved. The CDR3 here is CATSRDHNEQYF. The CDR3, as DNA: TGTGCCACCAGCAGAGATCACAACGAGCAGTACTTC.